The 21 T cell receptor beta chains in this list originate from one sample, sequenced in a study of T-cell reconstitution after alpha-beta-depleted transplantation in children listed by TCRdb under 2016. Receptors were amplified or captured by PCR. Sequencing was carried out with an Illumina HiSeq 2500. TCR libraries were prepared with molecular barcoding, using unique molecular identifiers to normalize TCRbeta repertoire quantification. TCRdb trimmed public reads at Q25 via fastp, called clones via MiXCR and kept in-frame beta chains. Merged by CDR3 protein, the rows form single entries marked with the most common genes and DNA. This sample gives around 450,000 distinct CDR3 sequences in total; around 16% of them show up just once. The ten largest make up 29% of the sample. The treatment or condition label of this sample denotes: allogeneic hematopoietic cell transplantation with graft depleted of TCRalphabeta T cells and CD19 B cells.

Here the sequenced sample was PBMCs, mostly from graft donor cells, taken 360 days after TCRalphabeta/CD19-depleted stem cell transplant. The source is a boy in the first two years of life who had a stem cell transplant for Wiskott-Aldrich syndrome, so the T cells may come from the graft donor.

The chain couples TRBV6-1 to TRBJ2-2, with D tentatively TRBD2 (6 bases). The V and J ends lost 10 bases and 5 bases respectively, with 14 bases between them. CDR1 is MNHNS and CDR2 is SASEGT in the germline V gene. The CDR3 consists of 13 residues. CDR3 in amino acids: CATPRRGTGELFF. The CDR3 DNA is TGTGCCACCCCCCGGAGGGGAACCGGGGAGCTGTTTTTT.

V is TRBV12-3 or TRBV12-4 and J is TRBJ2-1, with 12 bases identical to TRBD2. This CDR3 has 21 residues. J gave up 0 bases and V 1 base, and 13 bases lay outside the gene matches. Here the CDR3 reads CASSLDKAGTSGRSSYNEQFF. For the CDR3, the DNA is TGTGCCAGCAGTTTAGACAAGGCCGGGACTAGCGGGCGCAGCTCCTACAATGAGCAGTTCTTC.

This rearrangement joins TRBV29-1 to TRBJ1-2; no firm D call. Germline loops: CDR1 SQVTM, CDR2 ANQGSEA. CDR3 length: 9 residues. V was trimmed by 1 base and J by 7 bases, leaving 1 base between them. The CDR3 is CSVEVGYTF. CDR3 sequence (DNA): TGCAGCGTTGAAGTTGGCTACACCTTC.

This clonotype was found a few times. The chain links TRBV6-5 to TRBJ2-1, with D possibly called TRBD1 or TRBD2 (6 bases each). CDR1 is MNHEY, CDR2 SVGAGI, per germline. CDR3 length: 13 amino acids. The V and J ends lost 3 bases and 10 bases respectively, with 13 bases between them. The CDR3 coding sequence is TGTGCCAGCAGTTATACCCGGGGGACAGAGCAGTTCTTC. Translation: CASSYTRGTEQFF.

This clonotype is a singleton in its sample. The chain uses TRBV7-2 and TRBJ2-6; the D is unclear. Between the trimmed V and J ends, which lost 2 bases and 2 bases, there was a span of 7 bases. CDR1 is SGHTA and CDR2 is FQGNSA in the germline V gene. The CDR3 extends over 15 amino acids. The CDR3 region has the DNA TGTGCCAGCAGCTTACTCCTGACTGGGGCCAACGTCCTGACTTTC. This translates into CASSLLLTGANVLTF.

V gene TRBV20-1 combines with J gene TRBJ2-7; the match to TRBD2 covers 13 bases. Trimming removed 6 bases from V and 1 base from J; junction bases left unmatched: 6. The CDR3 loop spans 15 amino acids. The germline V gene has CDR1 DFQATT and CDR2 SNEGSKA (reference sequence). The DNA for the CDR3 is TGCAGTGCACCTTCGACTAGCGGGAGGTCCTACGAGCAGTACTTC. Protein product: CSAPSTSGRSYEQYF.

This clonotype showed up many times. CDR3 protein: CASSVWDSGRGNNEQFF. CDR3 DNA: TGTGCCAGCAGCGTATGGGACAGCGGGAGAGGGAACAATGAGCAGTTCTTC. The J gene is TRBJ2-1, the V gene TRBV9, with D possibly matching TRBD2 (8 bases). Per the germline V gene, CDR1 is SGDLS and CDR2 is YYNGEE. Trimming cost V 1 base and J 5 bases, with 19 bases left between them. The CDR3 is 17 residues long.

This chain connects TRBV3-1 to TRBJ2-2; possibly TRBD2 for D (5 bases). The CDR3 extends over 16 amino acids. Germline CDR1 is LGHDT and CDR2 is YNNKEL (reference sequence). V lost 3 bases to trimming and J lost 2 bases, with 13 bases between them. The CDR3 DNA reads TGTGCCAGCAGCCAGAGGGAACGAATAAACACCGGGGAGCTGTTTTTT. The encoded protein is CASSQRERINTGELFF.

This clonotype was picked up many times. The gene calls are TRBV24-1 and TRBJ2-2, with D unclear. CDR3 length: 15 amino acids. Germline V gene sequence: CDR1 KGHDR, CDR2 SFDVKD. The V end was cut by 4 bases, the J end by 0 bases, with 8 bases between. The CDR3 DNA is TGTGCCACCAGTGACCCTGATCCGAACACCGGGGAGCTGTTTTTT. Translated: CATSDPDPNTGELFF.

The chain is built from TRBV7-2 and TRBJ2-1, with 8 bases identical to TRBD1. V shed 2 bases, J shed 6 bases, and the junction held 6 bases outside the gene matches. This CDR3 comprises 15 residues. Germline CDR1 SGHTA, CDR2 FQGNSA. This CDR3 is CASSLQGAPFNEQFF. The CDR3 nucleotides are TGTGCCAGCAGCTTACAGGGGGCGCCCTTCAATGAGCAGTTCTTC.

The J gene is TRBJ2-7, the V gene TRBV11-3; a weak D match, TRBD2 (5 bases). The V and J ends lost 4 bases and 2 bases respectively, with 15 bases between them. CDR3 length equals 15 residues. The V gene's germline CDR1 is SGHNT and CDR2 YENEEA. The CDR3 region has the DNA TGTGCCAGCAGCTCTACCAAGCGGAAAGCCTACGAGCAGTACTTC. It translates to CASSSTKRKAYEQYF.

This clonotype was counted a few times. This chain joins TRBV11-2 and TRBJ2-2; D call uncertain. This CDR3 contains 13 residues. V lost 3 bases and J 4 bases, leaving 6 bases between the germline ends. Germline V lookup: CDR1 SGHAT, CDR2 FQNNGV. CDR3 in DNA: TGTGCCAGCAGCTTCAGGATCACCGGGGAGCTGTTTTTT. Protein product: CASSFRITGELFF.

This clonotype has ten or more counts. This rearrangement joins TRBV19 to TRBJ2-4; the D call may be TRBD1 or TRBD2 (5 bases each). The CDR3 length is 12 residues. Trimming removed 5 bases from V and 11 bases from J, with 13 bases in between. Germline loops: CDR1 LNHDA, CDR2 SQIVND (reference sequence). This chain's CDR3 is CASSDGSGLQYF. The CDR3, as DNA: TGTGCCAGTAGTGACGGTTCGGGGCTTCAGTACTTC. Drawing the rest from reference TRBV19 and TRBJ2-4, the complete variable domain is DGGITQSPKYLFRKEGQNVTLSCEQNLNHDAMYWYRQDPGQGLRLIYYSQIVNDFQKGDIAEGYSVSREKKESFPLTVTSAQKNPTAFYLCASSDGSGLQYFGAGTRLSVL.

In its sample, this clonotype was seen a few times. The chain links TRBV6-5 to TRBJ2-2; weak D call: TRBD2 (6 bases). This CDR3 has 14 amino acids. Germline-derived CDR1 and CDR2 are MNHEY and SVGAGI. Between the trimmed V and J ends, which lost 2 bases and 8 bases, there was a span of 12 bases. The DNA for the CDR3 is TGTGCCAGCAGTTACCCGTGGGGGGATGGGGAGCTGTTTTTT. Protein: CASSYPWGDGELFF.

The V and J genes are TRBV28 and TRBJ2-1, with TRBD2 matching 15 bases. Per germline, CDR1 MDHEN and CDR2 SYDVKM. V gave up 6 bases and J gave up 7 bases; unmatched junction bases: 4. This CDR3 region has 15 residues. The CDR3 coding sequence is TGTGCCAGCAGATCTGGGACTAGCGGGGGGAATGAGCAGTTCTTC. It is translated as CASRSGTSGGNEQFF.

The rearrangement uses TRBV7-9 and TRBJ2-7, with a weak D call TRBD2 (6 bases). The CDR3 is made up of 15 amino acids. Per the germline V gene, CDR1 is SEHNR and CDR2 is FQNEAQ (reference sequence). Trimming cost V 3 bases and J 0 bases, with 12 bases left between them. The chain's CDR3 is CASSFGRRASYEQYF. CDR3 sequence (DNA): TGTGCCAGCAGCTTTGGCCGGAGGGCCTCCTACGAGCAGTACTTC.

This clonotype was seen a few times. The rearrangement links TRBV7-2 to TRBJ1-1; unclear D gene. V was shortened by 0 bases and J by 2 bases, with 10 bases between the two germline ends. The CDR3 spans 15 residues. Germline loops: CDR1 SGHTA, CDR2 FQGNSA. CDR3 DNA: TGTGCCAGCAGCTTAGCAAGGACGGGAAACACTGAAGCTTTCTTT. It specifies CASSLARTGNTEAFF.

This clonotype was counted a few times. This rearrangement joins TRBV24-1 to TRBJ2-7; weak D call: TRBD1 (6 bases). The CDR3 runs 15 residues. Germline CDR1 KGHDR, CDR2 SFDVKD. The V and J ends lost 3 bases and 6 bases respectively, with 17 bases between them. As DNA, the CDR3 is TGTGCCACCAGTGATCCCTCCAGGGGAGAGGGCGAGCAGTACTTC. Protein: CATSDPSRGEGEQYF.

In this sample, this clonotype turned up a few times. The chain carries TRBV21-1 and TRBJ1-5; the table's D call, TRBD1, has no DNA check behind it. TRBV21-1 is termed a pseudogene. The CDR3 has 15 residues. For the CDR3, the DNA is TGTGCCAGCAGCACGGGGGGACAGGAAAATCAGCCCCAGCATTTT. Translated, it gives CASSTGGQENQPQHF.

This clonotype was observed a handful of times. The chain employs TRBV9 and TRBJ2-2; TRBD1 agrees at 10 bases. CDR3 length equals 17 residues. Germline V gene data show CDR1 as SGDLS and CDR2 as YYNGEE. J was trimmed by 2 bases and V by 4 bases; bases with no gene match: 8. CDR3 nucleotide sequence: TGTGCCAGCAGCCACCGGGACAGGGGCGGTAACACCGGGGAGCTGTTTTTT. As protein: CASSHRDRGGNTGELFF.

This clonotype has just a few counts. This sequence joins TRBV15 and TRBJ2-1; D call uncertain. Trimming cost V 6 bases and J 10 bases, with 19 bases left between them. Per the germline V gene, CDR1 is LNHNV and CDR2 is YYDKDF (reference sequence). CDR3 size: 14 residues. The CDR3 reads CATSIISGRREQFF. CDR3 DNA: TGTGCCACCAGTATTATCTCCGGTCGCCGAGAGCAGTTCTTC.